Sequencing of this TCR beta chain was carried out in a study of beta chain features in type 1 diabetes. All of the isolated RNA was reverse transcribed, so expressed TCRB transcripts were sequenced. The method was immunoSEQ multiplex PCR; TCRdb's version includes in-frame clones alone and lacks a portion of them. This sample carries 500,000 to 850,000 clones, roughly 13% of them seen once, and the ten largest clones take just under 0.04%. The authors sorted CD4+ naive, central memory, regulatory and stem cell-like memory cells via CD45RO/CCR7/CD25/CD127/CD95/CD27. V was pared by 5 bases and J by 2 bases, with 10 bases between. The CDR3 totals 14 residues. Germline V lookup: CDR1 PRHDT, CDR2 FYEKMQ (reference sequence). Points on this clone: The antigen is unknown.

General study points: Reads derived from cDNA could over-represent cells showing high TCR expression. In comparison with healthy donors, patients had naive, central memory and Treg TCRB repertoires that appeared more similar. In all four CD4+ subsets, TCRB CDR3 length was significantly, moderately reduced in type 1 diabetes.

The sequenced material came from naive CD4+ T cells from blood. This chain joins TRBV13 and TRBJ1-3, with D tentatively TRBD1 (5 bases). This TCR came from a man between 18 and 35 years old with type 1 diabetes. CDR3 region: CASSRGRAGNTIYF. The CDR3 nucleotides are TGTGCCAGCAGCCGGGGGAGGGCTGGAAACACCATATATTTT.